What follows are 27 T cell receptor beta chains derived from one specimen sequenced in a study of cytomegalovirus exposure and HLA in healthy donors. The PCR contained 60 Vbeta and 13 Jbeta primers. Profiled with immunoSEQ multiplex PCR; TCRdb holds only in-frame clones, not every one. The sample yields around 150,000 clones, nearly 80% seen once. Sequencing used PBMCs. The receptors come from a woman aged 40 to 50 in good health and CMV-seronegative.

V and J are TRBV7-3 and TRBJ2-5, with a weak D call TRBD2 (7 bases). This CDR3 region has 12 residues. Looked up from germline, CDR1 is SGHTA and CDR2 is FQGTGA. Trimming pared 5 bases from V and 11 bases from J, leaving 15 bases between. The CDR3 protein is CASSTPGGWQYF. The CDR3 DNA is TGTGCCAGCAGCACCCCGGGGGGCTGGCAGTACTTC.

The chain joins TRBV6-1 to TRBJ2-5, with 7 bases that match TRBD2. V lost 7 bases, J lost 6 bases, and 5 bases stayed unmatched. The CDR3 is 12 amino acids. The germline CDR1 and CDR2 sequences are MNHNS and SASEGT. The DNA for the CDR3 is TGTGCCAGCACTAACGGGGGGAAGACCCAGTACTTC. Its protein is CASTNGGKTQYF.

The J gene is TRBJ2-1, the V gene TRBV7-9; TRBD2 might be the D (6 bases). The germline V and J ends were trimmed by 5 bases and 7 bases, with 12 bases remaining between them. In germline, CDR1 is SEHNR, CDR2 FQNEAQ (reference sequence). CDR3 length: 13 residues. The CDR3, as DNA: TGTGCCAGCAGCAATAGCGGATCGAATGAGCAGTTCTTC. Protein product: CASSNSGSNEQFF. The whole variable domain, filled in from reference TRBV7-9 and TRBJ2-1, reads DTGVSQNPRHKITKRGQNVTFRCDPISEHNRLYWYRQTLGQGPEFLTYFQNEAQLEKSRLLSDRFSAERPKGSFSTLEIQRTEQGDSAMYLCASSNSGSNEQFFGPGTRLTVL.

The CDR3 reads CASSSTGTDTQYF. The CDR3 nucleotides are TGTGCCAGCAGCTCGACAGGCACAGATACGCAGTATTTT. The chain recombines TRBV11-2 with TRBJ2-3, with D possibly matching TRBD1 (5 bases). CDR1 is SGHAT and CDR2 is FQNNGV in the germline V gene. This CDR3 comprises 13 residues. Trimming pared 4 bases from V and 1 base from J, leaving 6 bases between.

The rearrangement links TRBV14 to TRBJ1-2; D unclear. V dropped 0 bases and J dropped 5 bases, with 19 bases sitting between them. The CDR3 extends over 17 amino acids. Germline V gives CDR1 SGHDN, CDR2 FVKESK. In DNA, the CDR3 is TGTGCCAGCAGCCAAGAGCCCTCCTCTCCACGGAGATATGGCTACACCTTC. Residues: CASSQEPSSPRRYGYTF.

This CDR3 is CASSKSRSTDTQYF. The CDR3 region has the DNA TGTGCCAGCAGTAAATCTAGGAGCACAGATACGCAGTATTTT. The chain couples TRBV27 to TRBJ2-3; D uncertain. CDR1 and CDR2 from the germline V gene are MNHEY and SMNVEV (reference sequence). This CDR3 contains 14 residues. V was clipped by 5 bases and J by 0 bases, with 9 bases between them.

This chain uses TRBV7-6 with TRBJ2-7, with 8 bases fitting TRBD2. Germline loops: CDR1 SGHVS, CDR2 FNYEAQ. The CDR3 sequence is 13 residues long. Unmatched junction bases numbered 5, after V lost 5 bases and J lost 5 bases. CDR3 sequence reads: CASSLGLANEQYF. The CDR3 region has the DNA TGTGCCAGCAGCCTCGGACTAGCTAACGAGCAGTACTTC.

Here the CDR3 reads CASSEVIRKGYTF. The DNA for the CDR3 is TGTGCCAGCAGTGAGGTAATCAGAAAAGGCTACACCTTC. This chain uses TRBV2 with TRBJ1-2; D is unresolved. CDR3 length: 13 amino acids. The germline gives CDR1 SNHLY, CDR2 FYNNEI. V was clipped by 3 bases and J by 8 bases, with 13 bases between them.

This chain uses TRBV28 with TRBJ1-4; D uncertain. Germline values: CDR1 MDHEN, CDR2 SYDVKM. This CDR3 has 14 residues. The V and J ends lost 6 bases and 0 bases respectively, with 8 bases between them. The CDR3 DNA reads TGTGCCAGCAGCCATTTTGCAACTAATGAAAAACTGTTTTTT. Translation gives CASSHFATNEKLFF. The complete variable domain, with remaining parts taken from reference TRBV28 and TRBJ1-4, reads DVKVTQSSRYLVKRTGEKVFLECVQDMDHENMFWYRQDPGLGLRLIYFSYDVKMKEKGDIPEGYSVSREKKERFSLILESASTNQTSMYLCASSHFATNEKLFFGSGTQLSVL.

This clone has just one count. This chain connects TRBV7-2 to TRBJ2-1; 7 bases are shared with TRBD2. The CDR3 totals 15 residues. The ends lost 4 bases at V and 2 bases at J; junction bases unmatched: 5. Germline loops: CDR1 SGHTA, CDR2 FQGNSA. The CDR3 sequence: CASSSTSQTYNEQFF. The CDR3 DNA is TGTGCCAGCAGCTCGACTAGCCAAACCTACAATGAGCAGTTCTTC.

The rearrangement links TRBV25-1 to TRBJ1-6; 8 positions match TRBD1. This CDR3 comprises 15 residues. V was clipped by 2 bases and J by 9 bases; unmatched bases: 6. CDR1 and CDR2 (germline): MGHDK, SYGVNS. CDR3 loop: CASSEAGGSGSPLHF. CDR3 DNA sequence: TGTGCCAGCAGTGAAGCAGGGGGCAGTGGTTCACCCCTCCACTTT.

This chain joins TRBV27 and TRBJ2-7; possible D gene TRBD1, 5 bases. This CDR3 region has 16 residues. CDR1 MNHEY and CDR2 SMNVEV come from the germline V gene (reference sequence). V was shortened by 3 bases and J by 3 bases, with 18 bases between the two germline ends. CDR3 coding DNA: TGTGCCAGCAGTTTTAATGGCAGGGTGGATTACTACGAGCAGTACTTC. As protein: CASSFNGRVDYYEQYF.

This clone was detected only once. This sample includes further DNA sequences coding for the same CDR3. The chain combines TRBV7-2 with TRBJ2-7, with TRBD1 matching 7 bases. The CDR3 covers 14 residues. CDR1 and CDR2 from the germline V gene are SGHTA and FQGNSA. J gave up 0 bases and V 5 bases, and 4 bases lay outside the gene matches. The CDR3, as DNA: TGTGCCAGCAGCGTTCGACAGGGCTCCTACGAGCAGTACTTC. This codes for CASSVRQGSYEQYF.

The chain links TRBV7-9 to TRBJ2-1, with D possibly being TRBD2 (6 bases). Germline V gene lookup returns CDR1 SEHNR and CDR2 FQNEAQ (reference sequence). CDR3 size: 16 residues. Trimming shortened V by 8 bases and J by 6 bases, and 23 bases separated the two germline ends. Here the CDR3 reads CASRRGGGGKGNEQFF. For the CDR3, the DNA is TGTGCCAGCCGACGGGGAGGAGGAGGGAAAGGCAATGAGCAGTTCTTC.

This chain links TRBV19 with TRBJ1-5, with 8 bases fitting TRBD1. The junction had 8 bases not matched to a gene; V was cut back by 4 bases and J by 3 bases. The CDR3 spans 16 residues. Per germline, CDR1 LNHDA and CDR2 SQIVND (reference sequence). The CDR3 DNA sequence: TGTGCCAGTAGTACCCTGGGACAGGCTATCAATCAGCCCCAGCATTTT. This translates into CASSTLGQAINQPQHF.

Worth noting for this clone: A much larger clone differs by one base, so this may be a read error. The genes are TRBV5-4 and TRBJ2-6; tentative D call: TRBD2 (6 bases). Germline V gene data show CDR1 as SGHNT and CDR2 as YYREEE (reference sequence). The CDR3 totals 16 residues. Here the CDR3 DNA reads TGCGCCAGCAGCCCTAGCGAGGGCTCTGGGGCCAACGTCCTGACTTTC. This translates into CASSPSEGSGANVLTF.

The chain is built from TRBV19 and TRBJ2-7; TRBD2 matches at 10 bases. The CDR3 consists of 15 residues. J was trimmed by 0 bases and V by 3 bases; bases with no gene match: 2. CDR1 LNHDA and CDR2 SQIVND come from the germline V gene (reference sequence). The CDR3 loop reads CASSIASGSSYEQYF. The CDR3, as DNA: TGTGCCAGTAGTATTGCTAGCGGGAGCTCCTACGAGCAGTACTTC.

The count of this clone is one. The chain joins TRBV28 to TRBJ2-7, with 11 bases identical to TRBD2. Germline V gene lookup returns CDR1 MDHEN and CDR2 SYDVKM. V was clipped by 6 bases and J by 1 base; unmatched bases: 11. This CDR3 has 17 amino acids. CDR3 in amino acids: CASSKLAGASLSYEQYF. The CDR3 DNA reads TGTGCCAGCAGCAAACTAGCGGGGGCGTCGTTGTCCTACGAGCAGTACTTC. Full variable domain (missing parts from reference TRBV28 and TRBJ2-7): DVKVTQSSRYLVKRTGEKVFLECVQDMDHENMFWYRQDPGLGLRLIYFSYDVKMKEKGDIPEGYSVSREKKERFSLILESASTNQTSMYLCASSKLAGASLSYEQYFGPGTRLTVT.

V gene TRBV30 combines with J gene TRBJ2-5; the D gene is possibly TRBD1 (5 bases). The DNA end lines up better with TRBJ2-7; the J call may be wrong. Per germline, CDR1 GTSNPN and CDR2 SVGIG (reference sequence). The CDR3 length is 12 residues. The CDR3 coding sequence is TGTGCCTGGACAGGGTTAACCTACGAGCAGTACTTC. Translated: CAWTGLTYEQYF.

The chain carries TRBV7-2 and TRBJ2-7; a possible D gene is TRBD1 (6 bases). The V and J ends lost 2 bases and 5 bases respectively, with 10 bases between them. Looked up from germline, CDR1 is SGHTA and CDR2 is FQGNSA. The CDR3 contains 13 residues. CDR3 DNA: TGTGCCAGCAGCTTAACAGGGTCCCACGAGCAGTACTTC. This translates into CASSLTGSHEQYF. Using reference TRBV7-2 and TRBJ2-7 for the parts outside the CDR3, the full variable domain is GAGVSQSPSNKVTEKGKDVELRCDPISGHTALYWYRQSLGQGLEFLIYFQGNSAPDKSGLPSDRFSAERTGGSVSTLTIQRTQQEDSAVYLCASSLTGSHEQYFGPGTRLTVT.

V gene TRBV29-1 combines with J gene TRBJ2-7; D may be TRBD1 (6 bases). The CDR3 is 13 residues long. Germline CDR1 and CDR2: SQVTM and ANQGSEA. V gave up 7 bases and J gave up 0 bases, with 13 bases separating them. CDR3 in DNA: TGCAGCGCTCACTCAGGGGACTCCTACGAGCAGTACTTC. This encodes CSAHSGDSYEQYF.

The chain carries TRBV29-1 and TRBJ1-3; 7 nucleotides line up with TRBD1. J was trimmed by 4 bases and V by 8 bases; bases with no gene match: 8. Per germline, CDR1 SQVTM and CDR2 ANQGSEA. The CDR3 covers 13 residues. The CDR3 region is CSFRQGSGNTIYF. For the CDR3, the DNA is TGCAGCTTCCGACAGGGTTCAGGAAACACCATATATTTT.

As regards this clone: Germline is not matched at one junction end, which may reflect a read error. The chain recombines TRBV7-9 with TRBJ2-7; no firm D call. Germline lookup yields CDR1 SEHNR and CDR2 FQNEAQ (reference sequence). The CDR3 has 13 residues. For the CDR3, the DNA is TGTTCCAGCAGCCCCCGAGTTGGTTACGAGCAGTACTTC. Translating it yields CSSSPRVGYEQYF.

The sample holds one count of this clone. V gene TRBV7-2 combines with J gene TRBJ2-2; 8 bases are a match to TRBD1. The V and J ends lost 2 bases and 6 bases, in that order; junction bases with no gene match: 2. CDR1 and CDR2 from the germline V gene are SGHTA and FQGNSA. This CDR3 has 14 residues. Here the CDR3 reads CASSLQGAAGELFF. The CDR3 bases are TGTGCCAGCAGCTTACAGGGGGCGGCCGGGGAGCTGTTTTTT.

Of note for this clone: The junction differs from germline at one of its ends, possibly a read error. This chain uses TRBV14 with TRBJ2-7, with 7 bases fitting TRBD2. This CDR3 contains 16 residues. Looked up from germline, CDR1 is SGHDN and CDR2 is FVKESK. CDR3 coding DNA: TGTGCCAGCAGCCAAGATTCTAGCGGAAACTCCTGCGAGCAGTACTTC. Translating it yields CASSQDSSGNSCEQYF.

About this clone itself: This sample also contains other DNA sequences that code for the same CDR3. The CDR3: CASSLGGGGYEQYF. The CDR3 coding sequence is TGTGCCAGCAGCTTAGGTGGGGGCGGGTACGAGCAGTACTTC. The genes are TRBV7-8 and TRBJ2-7; a weak D match, TRBD1 (6 bases). The germline V gene encodes CDR1 SGHVS and CDR2 FQNEAQ. The CDR3 spans 14 residues. V lost 1 base to trimming and J lost 4 bases, with 11 bases between them.

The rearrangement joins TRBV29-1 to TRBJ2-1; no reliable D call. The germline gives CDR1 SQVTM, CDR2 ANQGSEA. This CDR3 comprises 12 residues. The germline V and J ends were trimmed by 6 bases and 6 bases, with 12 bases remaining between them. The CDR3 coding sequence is TGCAGCGTCGAATTTTCAGGCAATGAGCAGTTCTTC. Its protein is CSVEFSGNEQFF.